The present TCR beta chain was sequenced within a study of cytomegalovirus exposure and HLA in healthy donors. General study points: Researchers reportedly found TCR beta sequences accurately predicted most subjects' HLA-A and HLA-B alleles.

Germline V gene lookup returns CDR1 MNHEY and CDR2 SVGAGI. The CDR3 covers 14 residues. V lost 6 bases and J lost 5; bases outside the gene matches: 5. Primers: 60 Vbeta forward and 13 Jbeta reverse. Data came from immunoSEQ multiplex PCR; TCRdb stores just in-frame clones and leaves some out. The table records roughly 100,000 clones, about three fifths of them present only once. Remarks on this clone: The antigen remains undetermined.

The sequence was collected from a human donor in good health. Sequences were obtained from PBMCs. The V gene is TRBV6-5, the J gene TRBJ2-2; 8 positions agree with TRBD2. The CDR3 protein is CASSRGGQTGELFF. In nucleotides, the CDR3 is TGTGCCAGCAGCCGGGGGGGACAAACCGGGGAGCTGTTTTTT.